A selection of T cell receptor beta chains follows, all from one sample in a study of T cells in Graves' hyperthyroidism and ophthalmopathy. Via MiXCR, TCRdb re-called the multiplex PCR reads, giving one row per CDR3 protein. The sample records fewer than 900,000 distinct CDR3 sequences, 18% being singletons. Material for sequencing was blood. These receptors all stem from a woman aged 50 to 60 with Graves' hyperthyroidism that later progressed to Graves' ophthalmopathy. The conserved cysteine and the conserved F or W are not part of the CDR3 here. Each record gives: V gene, J gene, CDR3 protein.

v_call: TRBV5-6; j_call: TRBJ2-3; cdr3_aa: ASSSLRELGGYTQY
v_call: TRBV27; j_call: TRBJ1-1; cdr3_aa: ASSMETGMNTEAF
v_call: TRBV11-3; j_call: TRBJ1-4; cdr3_aa: ASSPPWAGGEKLF
v_call: TRBV19; j_call: TRBJ2-1; cdr3_aa: ASSIGDYNEQF
v_call: TRBV20-1; j_call: TRBJ1-2; cdr3_aa: SAQRPGTGDGYT
v_call: TRBV2; j_call: TRBJ1-1; cdr3_aa: ASSDRQSLTEAF
v_call: TRBV5-6; j_call: TRBJ1-5; cdr3_aa: ASSAYGQGGNQPQH
v_call: TRBV29-1; j_call: TRBJ2-5; cdr3_aa: SVSRDTDQETQY
v_call: TRBV4-1; j_call: TRBJ1-1; cdr3_aa: ASSLNSGGAGGAF
v_call: TRBV6-6; j_call: TRBJ1-1; cdr3_aa: ASSYASGRTEAF
v_call: TRBV2; j_call: TRBJ2-3; cdr3_aa: ASIPMPGADTQY
v_call: TRBV7-9; j_call: TRBJ1-2; cdr3_aa: ASSEPYRDSYGYT
v_call: TRBV18; j_call: TRBJ1-1; cdr3_aa: ASQSLTGTNTEAF
v_call: TRBV6-1; j_call: TRBJ1-3; cdr3_aa: ASSDRGALSGNTIY
v_call: TRBV6-1; j_call: TRBJ1-5; cdr3_aa: ASLWEFSNQPQH
v_call: TRBV10-1; j_call: TRBJ1-1; cdr3_aa: ASSAGKNTEAF
v_call: TRBV30; j_call: TRBJ2-3; cdr3_aa: AWSRRGGADTQY
v_call: TRBV12-3/TRBV12-4; j_call: TRBJ2-3; cdr3_aa: ASSLGTTDTQY
v_call: TRBV5-1; j_call: TRBJ2-1; cdr3_aa: ASSLDVARNEQF
v_call: TRBV2; j_call: TRBJ1-6; cdr3_aa: ASSESRRRGSPLH
v_call: TRBV29-1; j_call: TRBJ2-1; cdr3_aa: SAPSRRGINNEQF
v_call: TRBV11-3; j_call: TRBJ2-3; cdr3_aa: ASSLGTGRTDTQY
v_call: TRBV2; j_call: TRBJ1-4; cdr3_aa: ASSDRGIGTNEKLF
v_call: TRBV10-2; j_call: TRBJ2-1; cdr3_aa: ASSEGLSSYNEQF
v_call: TRBV20-1; j_call: TRBJ1-1; cdr3_aa: SARPRRYQRNTEAF
v_call: TRBV28; j_call: TRBJ1-5; cdr3_aa: ASRYDRANQPQH
v_call: TRBV3-1; j_call: TRBJ1-4; cdr3_aa: ASSQGPGTDNEKLF
v_call: TRBV19; j_call: TRBJ1-2; cdr3_aa: ASSNRGEDGYI
v_call: TRBV27; j_call: TRBJ2-1; cdr3_aa: ASSQNRDRAHNEQF
v_call: TRBV9; j_call: TRBJ1-2; cdr3_aa: ASSVAPYYGYT
v_call: TRBV20-1; j_call: TRBJ2-3; cdr3_aa: SATSEIGDTQY
v_call: TRBV6-5; j_call: TRBJ1-4; cdr3_aa: ASSYSAATTNEKLF
v_call: TRBV5-1; j_call: TRBJ1-1; cdr3_aa: ASRGAWDTEAF
v_call: TRBV28; j_call: TRBJ1-3; cdr3_aa: ASSLLAGTGGALGNTIY
v_call: TRBV2; j_call: TRBJ1-5; cdr3_aa: ASSELTVSNQPQH
v_call: TRBV20-1; j_call: TRBJ2-5; cdr3_aa: SANPRTGDAKETQY
v_call: TRBV20-1; j_call: TRBJ2-3; cdr3_aa: SAKPGLASDTQY
v_call: TRBV6-1; j_call: TRBJ2-4; cdr3_aa: ASSQDRGMGNIQY
v_call: TRBV20-1; j_call: TRBJ1-1; cdr3_aa: SARYRGKGRKNTEAF
v_call: TRBV10-3; j_call: TRBJ1-4; cdr3_aa: AISESGQSNEKLF
v_call: TRBV5-1; j_call: TRBJ2-2; cdr3_aa: ASGQATNTGELF
v_call: TRBV11-3; j_call: TRBJ2-1; cdr3_aa: ASSLLHNEQF
v_call: TRBV29-1; j_call: TRBJ2-7; cdr3_aa: SVEGRGTYEQY
v_call: TRBV5-1; j_call: TRBJ2-1; cdr3_aa: ASSTQGNEQF
v_call: TRBV6-1; j_call: TRBJ1-2; cdr3_aa: ASSGGPGLSNYGYT
v_call: TRBV4-1; j_call: TRBJ2-5; cdr3_aa: ASSQGWTEDQETQY
v_call: TRBV2; j_call: TRBJ1-2; cdr3_aa: ASRPLRNYGYT